The 26 T cell receptor beta chains in this list originate from one sample, sequenced in a study of TIL therapy for anti-PD-1-resistant metastatic lung cancer. The time point: pre-treatment sample, taken before nivolumab and TIL therapy. Sequencing used immunoSEQ v3. Assay used: immunoSEQ multiplex PCR; TCRdb lists only in-frame clones, some missing. The data show some 57,000 clones, about nine tenths seen once. This sample comprised blood, obtained at baseline. The receptors come from a person aged 25 to 80 with non-small cell lung cancer.

This CDR3 is CASSFDARTDQETQYF. In DNA, the CDR3 is TGTGCCAGCAGCTTCGATGCGAGGACAGATCAAGAGACCCAGTACTTC. The V and J genes are TRBV5-6 and TRBJ2-5; D possibly corresponds to TRBD1 (6 bases). Trimming pared 2 bases from V and 2 bases from J, leaving 16 bases between. This CDR3 has 16 amino acids. Germline V gene data show CDR1 as SGHDT and CDR2 as YYEEEE.

This chain uses TRBV5-8 with TRBJ1-1; D is possibly TRBD1 (6 bases). CDR3 length equals 14 residues. The V gene's germline CDR1 is SGHTS and CDR2 YDEGEE. V lost 0 bases and J lost 0, with 6 bases in between. CDR3 nucleotides: TGTGCCAGCAGCTTGGACAGGGTGAACACTGAAGCTTTCTTT. Its translation: CASSLDRVNTEAFF.

The chain combines TRBV2 with TRBJ1-1; D is unclear. Germline assignment: CDR1 SNHLY and CDR2 FYNNEI. The CDR3 totals 14 residues. Deletions cut 4 bases from V and 2 bases from J, with 11 bases between. CDR3 loop: CASSGSRYNTEAFF. As DNA, the CDR3 is TGTGCCAGCAGTGGATCCAGGTACAACACTGAAGCTTTCTTT.

The rearrangement joins TRBV9 to TRBJ2-1, with 8 bases lining up with TRBD2. CDR1 and CDR2 from the germline V gene are SGDLS and YYNGEE. Losses at the gene ends were 5 bases for V and 9 bases for J; bases not matched to a gene: 13. The CDR3 sequence is 15 residues long. CDR3: CASRAGGALRGEQFF. DNA for the CDR3: TGTGCCAGCAGAGCCGGGGGGGCCTTAAGGGGTGAGCAGTTCTTC.

The chain joins TRBV27 to TRBJ2-3; D is possibly TRBD2 (5 bases). The CDR3 is 15 residues long. Deletions cut 5 bases from V and 2 bases from J, with 14 bases between. Looked up from germline, CDR1 is MNHEY and CDR2 is SMNVEV (reference sequence). The CDR3 reads CASSALAALTDTQYF. The CDR3 region has the DNA TGTGCCAGCAGTGCTCTAGCAGCCCTCACAGATACGCAGTATTTT.

The chain is built from TRBV28 and TRBJ1-5; D not certain. In germline, CDR1 is MDHEN, CDR2 SYDVKM. This CDR3 region has 13 residues. V lost 4 bases and J lost 3, with 7 bases in between. The CDR3 here is CASSSGINQPQHF. The CDR3 DNA follows: TGTGCCAGCAGTTCCGGGATCAATCAGCCCCAGCATTTT.

The genes are TRBV6-6 and TRBJ1-1; the D is unclear. Germline CDR1 reads MNHNY; CDR2 reads SVGAGI (reference sequence). CDR3 size: 15 residues. Between the trimmed V and J ends, which lost 4 bases and 4 bases, there was a span of 16 bases. The CDR3 sequence: CASSWTLFESTEAFF. The CDR3 DNA reads TGTGCCAGCAGTTGGACCCTTTTTGAAAGCACTGAAGCTTTCTTT.

This clone was picked up a small number of times. The V gene is TRBV19, the J gene TRBJ1-3; 8 nucleotides match TRBD1. The germline V gene has CDR1 LNHDA and CDR2 SQIVND (reference sequence). Trimming cost V 6 bases and J 0 bases; bases outside gene matches: 13. There are 18 residues in the CDR3. CDR3 in amino acids: CASSPGQAFYYSGNTIYF. CDR3 in DNA: TGTGCCAGTAGCCCGGGACAGGCATTCTATTACTCTGGAAACACCATATATTTT.

This chain links TRBV19 with TRBJ1-4; D unresolved. V lost 4 bases and J lost 8, with 11 bases in between. CDR1 is LNHDA and CDR2 is SQIVND in the germline V gene (reference sequence). The CDR3 extends over 13 amino acids. CDR3: CASSTARREKLFF. The CDR3 bases are TGTGCCAGTAGTACCGCCAGACGGGAAAAACTGTTTTTT.

This chain uses TRBV7-2 with TRBJ1-6, with 8 positions matching TRBD1. The germline V gene has CDR1 SGHTA and CDR2 FQGNSA. The CDR3 length is 16 residues. V shed 4 bases and J 8 bases; nucleotides not matched to a gene: 10. CDR3 DNA: TGTGCCAGCAGCTCGGGACAGGCCAGAGGGTATTCACCCCTCCACTTT. It encodes CASSSGQARGYSPLHF. Full variable domain (missing parts from reference TRBV7-2 and TRBJ1-6): GAGVSQSPSNKVTEKGKDVELRCDPISGHTALYWYRQSLGQGLEFLIYFQGNSAPDKSGLPSDRFSAERTGGSVSTLTIQRTQQEDSAVYLCASSSGQARGYSPLHFGNGTRLTVT.

A word on this clone: The sample holds other DNA sequences that translate to the same CDR3. V gene TRBV3-1 (or the pseudogene TRBV3-2) combines with J gene TRBJ2-3; no clear D. This CDR3 spans 12 amino acids. Germline V gene data show CDR1 as LGHDT and CDR2 as YNNKEL (reference sequence). V dropped 3 bases and J dropped 2 bases, with 3 bases sitting between them. CDR3 DNA sequence: TGTGCCAGCAGCCACTCCACAGATACGCAGTATTTT. Protein: CASSHSTDTQYF.

The J gene is TRBJ1-3, the V gene TRBV29-1, with D maybe TRBD1 (6 bases). Germline CDR1 is SQVTM and CDR2 is ANQGSEA. This CDR3 spans 10 amino acids. V was pared by 5 bases and J by 8 bases, with 7 bases between. CDR3 residues: CSVRGDTIYF. The DNA of the CDR3 is TGCAGCGTTAGGGGGGACACCATATATTTT. The complete variable domain, with remaining parts taken from reference TRBV29-1 and TRBJ1-3, reads SAVISQKPSRDICQRGTSLTIQCQVDSQVTMMFWYRQQPGQSLTLIATANQGSEATYESGFVIDKFPISRPNLTFSTLTVSNMSPEDSSIYLCSVRGDTIYFGEGSWLTVV.

This clone appeared a single time. The chain carries TRBV5-4 and TRBJ2-3; 11 nucleotides match TRBD1. Germline CDR1 is SGHNT and CDR2 is YYREEE (reference sequence). The CDR3 extends over 15 amino acids. V was clipped by 3 bases and J by 3 bases; unmatched bases: 3. The CDR3 region has the DNA TGTGCCAGCAGCTGGGGACAGGGGGTTACAGATACGCAGTATTTT. Amino acid sequence: CASSWGQGVTDTQYF.

A single count supports this clone. The J gene is TRBJ2-3, the V gene TRBV12-5, with a tentative D call TRBD2 (6 bases). Germline loops: CDR1 LGHNT, CDR2 FRNRAP. This CDR3 has 15 residues. The V end was cut by 5 bases, the J end by 6 bases, with 18 bases between. CDR3 amino acids: CASGPGLGEVDTQYF. CDR3 sequence (DNA): TGTGCTAGTGGTCCCGGACTGGGGGAGGTGGATACGCAGTATTTT.

V and J are TRBV19 and TRBJ1-5; D gene unclear. The germline gives CDR1 LNHDA, CDR2 SQIVND (reference sequence). V lost 3 bases, J lost 5 bases, and 11 bases lay in between. The CDR3 runs 14 residues. The DNA for the CDR3 is TGTGCCAGTAGTATTACGGGCGGGGATCAGCCCCAGCATTTT. Amino acid sequence: CASSITGGDQPQHF.

The genes are TRBV3-1 (or the pseudogene TRBV3-2) and TRBJ1-2; TRBD1 matches 7 bases. CDR1 is LGHDT, CDR2 YNNKEL, per germline (reference sequence). The CDR3 consists of 14 residues. J lost 4 bases, V lost 6 bases, and 8 bases had no gene match. The CDR3 is CASSLDRAAYGYTF. The CDR3 DNA is TGTGCCAGCAGTCTTGACAGGGCGGCCTATGGCTACACCTTC.

This chain joins TRBV28 and TRBJ2-3; 16 nucleotides match TRBD2. The V segment lost 6 bases and the J segment 1 base; nucleotides outside the gene matches: 7. The CDR3 covers 18 residues. Germline CDR1 is MDHEN and CDR2 is SYDVKM. CDR3 in DNA: TGTGCCAGCAGCCTGGGACTAGCGGGGGGGCTGGGCACAGATACGCAGTATTTT. It translates to CASSLGLAGGLGTDTQYF. Full variable domain (rest looked up from reference TRBV28 and TRBJ2-3): DVKVTQSSRYLVKRTGEKVFLECVQDMDHENMFWYRQDPGLGLRLIYFSYDVKMKEKGDIPEGYSVSREKKERFSLILESASTNQTSMYLCASSLGLAGGLGTDTQYFGPGTRLTVL.

This clone was detected only a few times. The chain joins TRBV27 to TRBJ2-3, with D maybe TRBD2 (6 bases). This CDR3 spans 14 amino acids. Germline V gene lookup returns CDR1 MNHEY and CDR2 SMNVEV (reference sequence). Trimming took off 8 bases at V and 1 base at J, with 13 bases between the two ends. CDR3 loop: CASRLREGTDTQYF. The CDR3 DNA sequence: TGTGCCAGCCGCCTTAGGGAGGGCACAGATACGCAGTATTTT.

This clone has just a few counts. The gene calls are TRBV27 and TRBJ2-1; unclear D gene. The CDR3 is 13 amino acids. The V end was cut by 10 bases, the J end by 3 bases, with 13 bases between. Germline V gives CDR1 MNHEY, CDR2 SMNVEV (reference sequence). CDR3 region: CATRNWDYNEQFF. The CDR3 DNA is TGTGCCACTAGAAACTGGGACTACAATGAGCAGTTCTTC.

The gene calls are TRBV3-1 (or the pseudogene TRBV3-2) and TRBJ2-2, with a possible D match to TRBD1 (5 bases). V was trimmed by 0 bases and J by 3 bases, leaving 11 bases between them. CDR1 is LGHDT, CDR2 YNNKEL, per germline (reference sequence). The CDR3 runs 16 residues. DNA for the CDR3: TGTGCCAGCAGCCAAGATCCCAGGGCGTACACCGGGGAGCTGTTTTTT. It specifies CASSQDPRAYTGELFF.

The V and J genes are TRBV7-9 and TRBJ2-1; D is undetermined. The V end lost 0 bases, the J end lost 8 bases, and 8 bases lay between the germline ends. CDR3 size: 13 residues. In germline, CDR1 is SEHNR, CDR2 FQNEAQ (reference sequence). Here the CDR3 DNA reads TGTGCCAGCAGCTTAGCCGAGATCGATGAGCAGTTCTTC. Translated: CASSLAEIDEQFF.

In this sample, this clone turned up once. This chain joins TRBV12-3 or TRBV12-4 and TRBJ2-7; the match to TRBD1 covers 11 bases. This CDR3 region has 13 residues. The V and J ends lost 6 bases and 6 bases, in that order; junction bases with no gene match: 4. The CDR3 nucleotides read TGTGCCAGCAGCCGGACAGGGGGCTTCGAGCAGTACTTC. It codes for CASSRTGGFEQYF.

This clone was found once. This chain uses TRBV7-2 with TRBJ2-3, with 7 bases lining up with TRBD2. V was clipped by 3 bases and J by 4 bases; unmatched bases: 7. Germline lookup yields CDR1 SGHTA and CDR2 FQGNSA. The CDR3 loop spans 15 amino acids. This CDR3 reads CASSFPPGGADTQYF. CDR3 DNA sequence: TGTGCCAGCAGCTTCCCCCCGGGAGGCGCAGATACGCAGTATTTT.

V gene TRBV5-1 combines with J gene TRBJ1-2; D not resolved. Germline CDR1 is SGHRS and CDR2 is YFSETQ. The CDR3 is 13 amino acids. V was shortened by 0 bases and J by 7 bases, with 10 bases between the two germline ends. The CDR3 DNA is TGCGCCAGCAGCTTGGTCGTGGGGAGTGGCTACACCTTC. Amino acids: CASSLVVGSGYTF.

The V call is TRBV30, the J call TRBJ2-1; D call uncertain. The CDR3 sequence is 11 residues long. The V end was cut by 4 bases, the J end by 9 bases, with 10 bases between. CDR1 GTSNPN and CDR2 SVGIG come from the germline V gene (reference sequence). The CDR3 reads CAWKLVGEQFF. The CDR3 DNA reads as TGTGCCTGGAAATTAGTGGGTGAGCAGTTCTTC.

The rearrangement joins TRBV11-3 to TRBJ2-2, with D unresolved. Germline V gene sequence: CDR1 SGHNT, CDR2 YENEEA. The CDR3 runs 12 residues. V was cut by 5 bases and J by 8 bases, with 9 bases left in between. The CDR3 DNA is TGTGCCAGCAGCCTGGGGTTGGGGGAGCTGTTTTTT. Translated, it gives CASSLGLGELFF.